This T cell receptor beta chain is from a study of beta chain features in type 1 diabetes. Overall study results and limits: TCRB rearrangement may or may not be influenced by HLA type; here this remained unresolved. Moderately but significantly shorter TCRB CDR3s were found in Type 1 diabetes patients in all four CD4+ subsets.

This clone was picked up a small number of times. No antigen is known for it. Investigators reverse transcribed all isolated RNA, so they sequenced expressed TCRB transcripts. Libraries were prepared by immunoSEQ multiplex PCR; TCRdb keeps only in-frame clonotypes and omits some of them. The sample comprises over 600,000 clones, around 12% of which are singletons, and around 0.12% rests with the top ten. Sampling consisted of one heparinised blood draw per donor, averaging around 100 mL. Every sorted population was more than 98% pure. CDR3 length equals 13 residues. Germline CDR1 MNHEY, CDR2 SVGAGI. Between the trimmed V and J ends, which lost 7 bases and 7 bases, there was a span of 13 bases.

The V and J genes are TRBV6-5 and TRBJ2-2; TRBD1 is a possible D gene (5 bases). Sequencing input: naive CD4+ T cells from blood. The TCR originated in a man in his thirties or forties with type 1 diabetes. The CDR3 DNA reads as TGTGCCAGCACCACGACAGCTATCGGGGAGCTGTTTTTT. The encoded protein is CASTTTAIGELFF.